This T cell receptor beta chain came from a study of T cells in women clearing cervical HPV infection. Produced via immunoSEQ multiplex PCR; TCRdb's table is partial and in-frame only. The sample table includes tens of thousands of clones. The receptor's source is a woman aged 18 to 75 with a cervical HPV16 infection that either progressed to CIN3+ or cleared (not recorded which). Sequenced material: blood buffy coat.

The CDR3 sequence is CASNQGGAQETQYF. Incomplete CDR3 DNA: TGTGCCAGCAACCAAGGGGGCGCCCAAGAGACC. V gene TRBV9 combines with J gene TRBJ2-5; 7 positions agree with TRBD1. From the germline J gene comes the end of the CDR3, since the read stops 3 residues before it. The junction had 6 bases not matched to a gene; V was cut back by 6 bases and J by 1 base. CDR1 SGDLS and CDR2 YYNGEE come from the germline V gene. This CDR3 comprises 14 residues.